Below, one T cell receptor (beta chain) is given with its context. Which antigen it targets is not known. Per-base quality was not reported, and no clone a single base away is much larger than it. Library generation was performed with RT-PCR. The instrument given in TCRdb is NextSeq 550. TCRdb applied fastp at Q25 and MiXCR to the public reads, then kept only in-frame beta chains. Each entry merges the rows of one CDR3 protein and shows their most common DNA and genes. This sample is represented by some 880,000 distinct CDR3 sequences; about a sixth of them were singletons. Jointly, the top ten make up roughly 6% of the sample. This entry comes from a study of patients and donors after allogeneic stem cell transplantation (dated by TCRdb to the early 2020s). V is shortened by 5 bases, J by 0 bases, and the region joining them spans 8 bases. From its cysteine to its phenylalanine, the CDR3 spans 14 amino acids. Only the CDR3 DNA stays, 42 bases, in frame from base 1. From the germline V gene, CDR1 is SGDLS and CDR2 is YYNGEE.

Rearrangement joined TRBV9 to TRBJ2-2, with the D gene too uncertain to name. This TCR was sampled from a human donor who was either an allogeneic HSCT recipient or a stem cell or donor lymphocyte infusion donor (not recorded which). It is not recorded whose cells these are; they may come from a transplant donor. Sequenced sample: blood, either unsorted or a sorted T cell fraction (not recorded which). The CDR3 region has the sequence CASSDTPNTGELFF. Here is the DNA: TGTGCCAGCAGTGATACACCGAACACCGGGGAGCTGTTTTTT. This CDR3, with the reference TRBV9 and TRBJ2-2 proteins standing in past its ends, gives the full variable domain DSGVTQTPKHLITATGQRVTLRCSPRSGDLSVYWYQQSLDQGLQFLIQYYNGEERAKGNILERFSAQQFPDLHSELNLSSLELGDSALYFCASSDTPNTGELFFGEGSRLTVL.